These T cell receptor beta chains were read from a single sample in a study of identical twins. From the 5' RACE reads, TCRdb called clonotypes with MiXCR, one entry per CDR3 protein. The sample holds approximately 300,000 distinct CDR3 sequences, just under 9.5% seen once. These data were also reused for a study on yellow fever vaccine responses in identical twins.

The sequencing input was CD8+ T cells sorted from blood. These receptor sequences come from a woman in her late teens or twenties in good health. The CDR3 runs from the conserved cysteine through the conserved F or W.

v_call	j_call	cdr3_length	cdr3_aa
TRBV6-1	TRBJ1-1	12	CASFYANTEAFF
TRBV10-3	TRBJ2-3	13	CAIVDRRTDTQYF
TRBV20-1	TRBJ2-1	14	CSARLAALYNEQFF
TRBV12-1	TRBJ1-1	15	CASSVDTVPNTEAFF
TRBV7-9	TRBJ2-1	13	CASRPTAPNGQFF
TRBV7-9	TRBJ2-7	12	CASSYDQGAQYF
TRBV4-3	TRBJ2-7	15	CASSQDSQGNYEQYF
TRBV6-2/TRBV6-3	TRBJ2-3	14	CASSYSSRVDTQYF
TRBV18	TRBJ2-5	16	CASSPPGASGQETQYF
TRBV20-1	TRBJ1-4	14	CSARDIGGGEKLFF
TRBV5-4	TRBJ2-2	16	CASSAIGTGHSGELFF
TRBV20-1	TRBJ1-5	16	CSARDSSGTGDQPQHF
TRBV7-2	TRBJ2-2	12	CASSKTSGWLFF
TRBV7-9	TRBJ1-1	13	CASRGQGASEAFF
TRBV5-1	TRBJ1-4	15	CASSWQDSTNEKLFF
TRBV6-2/TRBV6-3	TRBJ2-1	15	CASSLREEAGYEQFF
TRBV2	TRBJ2-5	15	CASSELVALGETQYF
TRBV5-6	TRBJ2-3	14	CASSLGQYTDTQYF
TRBV29-1	TRBJ2-1	16	CSVDLAPGQGQDEQFF
TRBV6-2/TRBV6-3	TRBJ2-7	17	CASSYSLAGGYSYEQYF
TRBV5-1	TRBJ2-4	17	CASSPNHSGGPKNIQYF
TRBV10-2	TRBJ2-6	19	CASSESNLAGAIGANVLTF
TRBV20-1	TRBJ2-7	16	CSARDLRGQGSYEQYF
TRBV27	TRBJ2-1	14	CASSLYPSYNEQFF
TRBV12-3/TRBV12-4	TRBJ2-1	18	CASSGTSGVLQVYNEQFF